The clone carrying this T cell receptor beta chain has ten or more counts. Its antigen is not identified. Noted treatment: oral pan-JAK inhibitor, 5-10 mg twice daily. Between the trimmed V and J ends, which lost 2 bases and 1 base, there was a span of 11 bases. Germline V lookup: CDR1 MGHRA, CDR2 YSYEKL. CDR3 length: 15 residues. These data belong to a study of CD8+ T cells in alopecia areata. The overall study: The tofacitinib course ran for 6 to 18 months and was followed by 6 months off drug.

Sequencing relied on a cDNA template that was reverse transcribed from extracted RNA. Libraries were prepared by immunoSEQ multiplex PCR; TCRdb keeps only in-frame clonotypes and omits some of them. This sample has around 86,000 clones; just over 70% occur once, and the top ten carry roughly a sixth. Whole-study results and caveats: The study also sequences resident alphabeta T cells of normal skin in scalp samples.

The sequencing here drew on CD8+ T cells sorted from blood, taken at approximately week 44, from a patient treated with tofacitinib. The receptor's source is a human donor with alopecia areata. The chain recombines TRBV4-1 with TRBJ1-1, with D possibly matching TRBD1 (5 bases). In DNA, the CDR3 is TGCGCCAGCAGCCAAAAGGCAGGGCAGAACACTGAAGCTTTCTTT. Amino acid sequence: CASSQKAGQNTEAFF.